The clone carrying this TCR beta chain has at least ten counts. Antigen specificity is unknown. V lost 5 bases and J lost 0; bases outside the gene matches: 4. The CDR3 is made up of 15 amino acids. Germline V CDR1 and CDR2: LNHDA, SQIVND (reference sequence). CDR3 regions of TCR beta were amplified from RNA transcripts. A first-round RT-PCR used HTBI primers, followed by a second-round multiplex PCR. TCRdb itself ran the multiplex PCR reads through MiXCR, one entry per CDR3 protein. The sample holds about 590,000 distinct CDR3 sequences; about 35% are singletons and the top ten take around 4.6%. The data originate from a study of Graves' ophthalmopathy and Graves' hyperthyroidism. Overall study results and limits: Detection in blood was also observed for most expanded thyroid clonotypes above 0.001 frequency. With a specificity of 72.22% and a sensitivity of over 65%, the model predicted ophthalmopathy progression.

This TCR was sampled from an adult man with Graves' hyperthyroidism. The sample was peripheral blood or thyroid tissue (not recorded which). The chain carries TRBV19 and TRBJ2-7; TRBD1 matches 10 bases. The CDR3 DNA follows: TGTGCCAGTAGTTACGGGACAGGGGCCTCCTACGAGCAGTACTTC. Encoded protein: CASSYGTGASYEQYF.